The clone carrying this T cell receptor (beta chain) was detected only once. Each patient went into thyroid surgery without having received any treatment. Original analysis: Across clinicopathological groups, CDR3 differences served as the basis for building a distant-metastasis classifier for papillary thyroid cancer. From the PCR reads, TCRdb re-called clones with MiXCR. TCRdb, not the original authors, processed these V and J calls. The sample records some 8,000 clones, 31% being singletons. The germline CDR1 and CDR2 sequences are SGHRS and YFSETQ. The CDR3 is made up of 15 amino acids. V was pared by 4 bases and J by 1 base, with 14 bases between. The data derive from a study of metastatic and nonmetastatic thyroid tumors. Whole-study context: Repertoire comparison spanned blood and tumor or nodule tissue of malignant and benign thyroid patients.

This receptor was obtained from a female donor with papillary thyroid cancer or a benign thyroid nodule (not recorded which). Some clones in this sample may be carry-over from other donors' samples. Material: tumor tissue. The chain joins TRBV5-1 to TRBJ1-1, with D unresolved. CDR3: CASSPPTSGNTEAFF. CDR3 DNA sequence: TGCGCCAGCAGCCCCCCGACCAGCGGGAACACTGAAGCTTTCTTT.